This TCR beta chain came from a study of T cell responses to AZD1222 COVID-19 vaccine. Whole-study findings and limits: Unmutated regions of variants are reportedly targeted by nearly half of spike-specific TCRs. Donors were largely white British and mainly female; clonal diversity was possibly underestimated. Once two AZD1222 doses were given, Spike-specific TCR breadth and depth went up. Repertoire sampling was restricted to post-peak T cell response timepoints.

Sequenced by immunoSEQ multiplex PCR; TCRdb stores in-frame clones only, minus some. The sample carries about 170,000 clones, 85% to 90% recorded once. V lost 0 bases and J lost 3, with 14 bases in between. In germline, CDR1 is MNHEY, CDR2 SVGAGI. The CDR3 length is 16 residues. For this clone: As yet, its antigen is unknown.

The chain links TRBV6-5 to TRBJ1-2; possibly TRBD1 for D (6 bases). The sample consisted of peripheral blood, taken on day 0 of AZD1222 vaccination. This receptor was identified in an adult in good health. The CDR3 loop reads CASSYSTGQKDYGYTF. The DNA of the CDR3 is TGTGCCAGCAGTTACTCGACCGGACAGAAGGACTATGGCTACACCTTC.